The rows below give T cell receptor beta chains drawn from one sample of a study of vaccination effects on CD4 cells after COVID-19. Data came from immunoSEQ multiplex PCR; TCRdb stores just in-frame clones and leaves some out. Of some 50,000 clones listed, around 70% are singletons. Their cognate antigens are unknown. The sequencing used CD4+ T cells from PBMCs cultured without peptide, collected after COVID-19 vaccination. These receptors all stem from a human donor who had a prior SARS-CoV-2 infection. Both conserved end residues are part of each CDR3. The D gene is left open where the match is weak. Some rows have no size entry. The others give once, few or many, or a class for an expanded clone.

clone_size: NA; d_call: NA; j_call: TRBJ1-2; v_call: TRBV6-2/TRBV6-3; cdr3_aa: CASSYRTGTADLRTYGYTF; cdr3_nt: TGTGCCAGCAGTTACAGGACCGGGACCGCTGACTTGCGTACCTATGGCTACACCTTC
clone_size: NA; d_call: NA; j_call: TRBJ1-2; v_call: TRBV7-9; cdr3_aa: CASSLGQADSTF; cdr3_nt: TGCGCAAGCAGCTTGGGTCAGGCCGACTCTACCTTC
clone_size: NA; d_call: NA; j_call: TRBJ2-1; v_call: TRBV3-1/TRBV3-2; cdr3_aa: CATDGARNEQFF; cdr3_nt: TGTGCCACCGACGGGGCGAGGAATGAGCAGTTCTTC
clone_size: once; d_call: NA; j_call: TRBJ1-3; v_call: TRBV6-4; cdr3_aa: CASSDRDPPGDSGNTIYF; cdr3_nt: TGTGCCAGCAGTGACCGAGACCCCCCAGGGGATTCTGGAAACACCATATATTTT
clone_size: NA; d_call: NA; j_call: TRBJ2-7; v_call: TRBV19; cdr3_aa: CASRPPGGTIYEQYF; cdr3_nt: TGTGCCAGTAGGCCCCCGGGTGGCACGATCTACGAGCAGTACTTC
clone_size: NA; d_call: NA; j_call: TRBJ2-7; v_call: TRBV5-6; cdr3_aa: CASSLVTGNHEQYF; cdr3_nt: TGTGCCAGCAGCTTAGTGACAGGAAACCACGAGCAGTACTTC
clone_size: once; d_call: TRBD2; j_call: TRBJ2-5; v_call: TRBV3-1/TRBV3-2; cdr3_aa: CASSQSGGRAPTQYF; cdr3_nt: TGTGCCAGCAGCCAATCGGGCGGGAGGGCCCCGACCCAGTACTTC
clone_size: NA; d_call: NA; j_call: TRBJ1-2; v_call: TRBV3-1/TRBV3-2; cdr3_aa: CASSQRRGSVDSYGYTF; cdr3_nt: TGTGCCAGCAGCCAAAGGCGGGGATCGGTCGATAGCTATGGCTACACCTTC
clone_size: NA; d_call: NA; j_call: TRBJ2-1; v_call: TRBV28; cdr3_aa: CASNFRNSNEQFF; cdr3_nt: TGTGCCAGCAACTTCCGGAACAGTAATGAGCAGTTCTTC
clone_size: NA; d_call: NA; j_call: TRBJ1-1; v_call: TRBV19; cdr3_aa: CASSIERGTEAFF; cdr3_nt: TGTGCCAGTAGTATAGAGAGGGGGACTGAAGCTTTCTTT
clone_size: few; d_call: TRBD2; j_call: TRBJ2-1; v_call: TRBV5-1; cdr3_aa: CASSWGSLAGGYNEQFF; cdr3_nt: TGCGCCAGCAGCTGGGGGTCTCTAGCGGGGGGTTACAATGAGCAGTTCTTC
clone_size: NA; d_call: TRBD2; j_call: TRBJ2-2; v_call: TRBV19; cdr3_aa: CASNEGGPNTGELFF; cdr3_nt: TGTGCCAGTAACGAGGGAGGGCCCAACACCGGGGAGCTGTTTTTT
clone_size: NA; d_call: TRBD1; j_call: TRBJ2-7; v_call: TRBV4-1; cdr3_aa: CASSPDSTGGDIYSYEQYF; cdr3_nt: TGCGCCAGCAGCCCCGATTCGACAGGGGGTGACATATACTCCTACGAGCAGTACTTC
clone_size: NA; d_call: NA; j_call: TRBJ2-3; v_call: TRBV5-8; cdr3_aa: CASSTGSPGPDTQYF; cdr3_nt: TGTGCCAGCAGCACGGGCTCCCCCGGTCCAGATACGCAGTATTTT
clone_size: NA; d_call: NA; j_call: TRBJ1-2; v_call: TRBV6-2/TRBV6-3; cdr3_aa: CASSYGGYGYTF; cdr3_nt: TGTGCCAGCAGTTACGGGGGTTATGGCTACACCTTC
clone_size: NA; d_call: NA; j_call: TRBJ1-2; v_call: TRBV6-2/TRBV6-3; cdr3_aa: CASSYASYGYTF; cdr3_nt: TGTGCCAGCAGTTACGCCAGCTATGGCTACACCTTC
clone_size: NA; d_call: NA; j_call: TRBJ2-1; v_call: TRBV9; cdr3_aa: CASSVGGQGDNEQFF; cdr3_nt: TGTGCCAGCAGCGTCGGCGGTCAGGGAGACAATGAGCAGTTCTTC
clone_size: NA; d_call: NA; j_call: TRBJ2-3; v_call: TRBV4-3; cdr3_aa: CASSQDIPDTQYF; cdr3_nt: TGCGCCAGCAGCCAAGACATCCCAGATACGCAGTATTTT
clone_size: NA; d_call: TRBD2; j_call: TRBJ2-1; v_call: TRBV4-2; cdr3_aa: CASSPQLTSGRRNEQFF; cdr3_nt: TGTGCCAGCAGCCCCCAATTGACTAGCGGGAGGAGGAATGAGCAGTTCTTC
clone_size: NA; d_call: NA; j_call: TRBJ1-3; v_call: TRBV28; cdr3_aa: CASSLRESGNTIYF; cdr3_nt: TGTGCCAGCAGTTTAAGGGAGTCTGGAAACACCATATATTTT
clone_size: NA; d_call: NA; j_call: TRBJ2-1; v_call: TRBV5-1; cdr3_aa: CASSLTGEQKYNEQFF; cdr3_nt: TGCGCCAGCAGCTTAACTGGGGAGCAGAAGTACAATGAGCAGTTCTTC
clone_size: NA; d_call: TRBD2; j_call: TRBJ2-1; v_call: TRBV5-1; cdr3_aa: CASSLAPTSGGDYLYNEQFF; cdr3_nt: TGCGCCAGCAGCTTGGCCCCAACTAGCGGGGGGGACTACCTCTACAATGAGCAGTTCTTC
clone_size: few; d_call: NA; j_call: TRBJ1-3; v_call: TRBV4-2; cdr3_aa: CASSQETVPSGNTIYF; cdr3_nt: TGTGCCAGCAGCCAAGAGACAGTTCCCTCTGGAAACACCATATATTTT
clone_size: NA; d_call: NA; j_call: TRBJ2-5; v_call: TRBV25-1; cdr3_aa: CASTDSDQETQYF; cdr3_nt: TGTGCCAGCACGGACAGTGACCAAGAGACCCAGTACTTC
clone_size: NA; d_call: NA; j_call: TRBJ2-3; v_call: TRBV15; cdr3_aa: CATSRVVNGADTQYF; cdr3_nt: TGTGCCACCAGCAGAGTGGTGAATGGTGCAGATACGCAGTATTTT
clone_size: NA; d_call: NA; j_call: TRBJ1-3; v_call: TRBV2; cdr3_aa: CASHLDGGNTIYF; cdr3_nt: TGTGCCAGCCACCTTGACGGGGGAAACACCATATATTTT
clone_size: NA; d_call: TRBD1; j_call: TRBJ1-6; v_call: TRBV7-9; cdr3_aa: CASSRWVGDRYSPLHF; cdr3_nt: TGTGCCAGCAGCCGCTGGGTGGGGGACAGATATTCACCCCTCCACTTT
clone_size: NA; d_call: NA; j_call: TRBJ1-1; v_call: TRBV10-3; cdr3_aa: CATRPGEGEAFF; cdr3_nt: TGTGCCACGAGACCAGGGGAGGGTGAAGCTTTCTTT
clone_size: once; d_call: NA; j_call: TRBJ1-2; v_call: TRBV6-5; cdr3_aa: CASHLFGADYGYTF; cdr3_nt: TGTGCCAGCCATTTGTTTGGGGCTGACTATGGCTACACCTTC
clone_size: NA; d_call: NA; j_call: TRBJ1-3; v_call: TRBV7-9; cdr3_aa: CASSLTTGNTIYF; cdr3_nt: TGTGCCAGCAGCTTAACCACCGGAAACACCATATATTTT
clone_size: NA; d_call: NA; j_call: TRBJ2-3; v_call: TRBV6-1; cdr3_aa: CASSDMLAVTDTQYF; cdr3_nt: TGTGCCAGCAGTGATATGCTAGCTGTCACAGATACGCAGTATTTT
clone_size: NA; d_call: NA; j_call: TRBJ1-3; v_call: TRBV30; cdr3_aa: CAWSGNLGNTIYF; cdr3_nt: TGTGCCTGGAGTGGGAATCTTGGAAACACCATATATTTT
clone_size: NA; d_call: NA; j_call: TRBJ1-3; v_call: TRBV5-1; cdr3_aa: CASSFGGPGNTIYF; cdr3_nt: TGCGCCAGCAGCTTTGGGGGTCCTGGAAACACCATATATTTT
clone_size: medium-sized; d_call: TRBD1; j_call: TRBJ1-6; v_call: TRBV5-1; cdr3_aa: CASSLLGTGYNSPLHF; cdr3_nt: TGCGCCAGCAGCTTGCTTGGGACAGGCTATAATTCACCCCTCCACTTT
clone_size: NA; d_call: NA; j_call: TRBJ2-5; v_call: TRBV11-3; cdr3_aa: CASSLPRGQETQYF; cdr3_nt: TGTGCCAGCAGCCTCCCCCGCGGTCAAGAGACCCAGTACTTC
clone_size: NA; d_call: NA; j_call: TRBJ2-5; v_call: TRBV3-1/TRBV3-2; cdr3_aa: CASSQDLAGISSGTQYF; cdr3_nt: TGTGCCAGCAGCCAAGATCTGGCGGGAATATCTTCGGGGACCCAGTACTTC
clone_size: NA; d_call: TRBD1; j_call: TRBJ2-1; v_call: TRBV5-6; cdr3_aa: CASSFTGANLYNEQFF; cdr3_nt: TGTGCCAGCAGCTTTACAGGGGCGAACTTGTACAATGAGCAGTTCTTC
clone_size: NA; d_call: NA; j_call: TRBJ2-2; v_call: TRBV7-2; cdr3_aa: CASSPMVGSGELFF; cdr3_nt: TGTGCCAGCAGCCCAATGGTGGGGTCCGGGGAGCTGTTTTTT
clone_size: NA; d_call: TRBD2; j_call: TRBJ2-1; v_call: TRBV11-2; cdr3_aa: CASTPIGTSGYNEQFF; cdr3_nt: TGTGCCAGCACCCCCATCGGGACTAGCGGCTACAATGAGCAGTTCTTC
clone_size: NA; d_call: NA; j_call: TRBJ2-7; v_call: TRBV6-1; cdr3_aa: CASSERDSTIASEQYF; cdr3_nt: TGTGCCAGCAGTGAACGGGACTCCACTATCGCCTCCGAGCAGTACTTC
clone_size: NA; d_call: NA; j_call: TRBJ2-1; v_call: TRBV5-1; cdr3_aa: CASRGGQGSYNEQFF; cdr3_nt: TGCGCCAGCCGGGGGGGACAGGGCTCCTACAATGAGCAGTTCTTC
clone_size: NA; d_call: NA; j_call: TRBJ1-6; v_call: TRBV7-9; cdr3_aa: CATPREGREDNSPLHF; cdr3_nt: TGTGCCACTCCGCGGGAGGGAAGGGAGGATAATTCACCCCTCCACTTT
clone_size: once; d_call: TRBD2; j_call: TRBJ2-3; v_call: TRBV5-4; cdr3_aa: CASSVLAGGGDTQYF; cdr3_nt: TGTGCCAGCAGCGTGCTAGCGGGGGGCGGAGATACGCAGTATTTT
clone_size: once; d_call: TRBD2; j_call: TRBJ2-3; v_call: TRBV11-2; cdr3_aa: CASRLGLADADTQYF; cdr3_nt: TGTGCCAGCAGATTGGGACTAGCGGACGCGGATACGCAGTATTTT
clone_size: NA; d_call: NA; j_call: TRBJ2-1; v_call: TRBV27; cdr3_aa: CATRPGPSYNEQFF; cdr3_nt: TGTGCCACCCGTCCGGGACCCTCCTACAATGAGCAGTTCTTC